This is a list of T cell receptor beta chains from one sample in a study of cytomegalovirus exposure and HLA in healthy donors. The table came from immunoSEQ multiplex PCR; TCRdb's copy has only in-frame clones and leaves some out. The table lists under 90,000 clones, more than 80% of them singletons. The sequenced sample consisted of PBMCs. These receptors were obtained from a man between 18 and 29 years old in good health and CMV-seronegative. Both conserved end residues are part of each CDR3. The D gene is left open where the match is weak. Clone size is shown for a subset of rows, as once, few, many or a class of expanded clone.

CDR3aa	CDR3nt	v_gene	j_gene	d_gene	abundance
CASSPRGTVPYEQYF	TGTGCCAGCTCACCGCGGGGGACGGTCCCCTACGAGCAGTACTTC	TRBV18	TRBJ2-7	TRBD2	NA
CASSRRTGGGDEQFF	TGTGCCAGCAGTAGGCGGACAGGGGGCGGGGATGAGCAGTTCTTC	TRBV6-1	TRBJ2-1	TRBD1	NA
CASSRTGTGDSTDTQYF	TGCGCCAGCAGCCGCACAGGGACAGGAGATAGCACAGATACGCAGTATTTT	TRBV4-3	TRBJ2-3	TRBD1	NA
CASNALAGVPLGDTGELFF	TGTGCCAGTAACGCCCTGGCGGGAGTCCCGTTGGGGGACACCGGGGAGCTGTTTTTT	TRBV19	TRBJ2-2	TRBD2	NA
CAISPDRGPYEQYF	TGTGCCATCAGCCCCGACAGGGGGCCCTACGAGCAGTACTTC	TRBV10-3	TRBJ2-7	TRBD1	NA
CASRRVRQGQETQYF	TGTGCCAGCAGGAGGGTGAGACAGGGTCAAGAGACCCAGTACTTC	TRBV6-6	TRBJ2-5	TRBD1	NA
CASSISSGGTGNEQFF	TGTGCCAGCAGTATCAGTTCTGGTGGAACGGGCAATGAGCAGTTCTTC	TRBV7-9	TRBJ2-1	NA	once
CASLGGDNEQFF	TGTGCCAGCCTTGGGGGGGACAATGAGCAGTTCTTC	TRBV2	TRBJ2-1	TRBD2	NA
CASSSWPRGRNYGYTF	TGTGCCAGCAGCTCCTGGCCCAGGGGAAGGAACTATGGCTACACCTTC	TRBV7-2	TRBJ1-2	NA	few
CASKPWEGSSHEQFF	TGTGCCAGTAAACCCTGGGAGGGGAGTAGCCATGAGCAGTTCTTC	TRBV19	TRBJ2-1	TRBD2	NA
CARAGVAGLTDTQYF	TGTGCCCGGGCCGGTGTGGCGGGATTAACAGATACGCAGTATTTT	TRBV28	TRBJ2-3	NA	once
CASSSTGDGSPLHF	TGTGCCAGCAGCTCGACAGGGGATGGCTCACCCCTCCACTTT	TRBV7-3	TRBJ1-6	TRBD1	few
CASSLDESTKNIQYF	TGTGCCAGCAGCTTAGACGAGAGTACCAAAAACATTCAGTACTTC	TRBV7-9	TRBJ2-4	NA	NA
CASSLGLASGANVLTF	TGCGCCAGCAGCTTGGGACTGGCCTCTGGGGCCAACGTCCTGACTTTC	TRBV5-1	TRBJ2-6	NA	NA
CASSLYRGNADTQYF	TGCGCCAGCAGCTTGTACAGGGGGAACGCAGATACGCAGTATTTT	TRBV5-1	TRBJ2-3	TRBD1	NA
CASSLVTARAYNEQFF	TGTGCCAGCAGCTTAGTTACCGCCCGGGCCTACAATGAGCAGTTCTTC	TRBV7-2	TRBJ2-1	NA	NA
CASSTRTSPYNEQFF	TGTGCCAGCAGTACTCGGACTAGTCCCTACAATGAGCAGTTCTTC	TRBV27	TRBJ2-1	TRBD2	NA
CASSFRQGSGDTQYF	TGTGCCAGCAGCTTCCGACAGGGGTCGGGCGATACGCAGTATTTT	TRBV7-3	TRBJ2-3	TRBD1	NA
CASEDRGRGVTGELFF	TGTGCCAGTGAAGACAGGGGGCGGGGGGTGACCGGGGAGCTGTTTTTT	TRBV19	TRBJ2-2	TRBD1	NA
CASSLAGGEETQYF	TGTGCCAGCAGCCTAGCGGGAGGGGAGGAGACCCAGTACTTC	TRBV5-4	TRBJ2-5	TRBD2	once
CAWSVWPYEQYF	TGTGCCTGGAGTGTTTGGCCCTACGAGCAGTACTTC	TRBV30	TRBJ2-7	NA	NA
CASSHRANEQFF	TGTGCTAGTAGTCACAGGGCCAATGAGCAGTTCTTC	TRBV19	TRBJ2-1	NA	NA
CASSLGIAGLDGYTF	TGTGCCAGCAGCTTGGGGATTGCAGGGTTGGATGGCTACACCTTC	TRBV5-6	TRBJ1-2	NA	NA
CASSRGTVQQYF	TGTGCCAGCAGCCGGGGGACAGTCCAGCAGTACTTC	TRBV5-6	TRBJ2-7	NA	few
CASSVDPGQPQHF	TGTGCCAGCAGCGTAGACCCGGGTCAGCCCCAGCATTTT	TRBV9	TRBJ1-5	NA	once
CATTGGSSPLHF	TGTGCCACGACAGGGGGCTCCTCACCCCTCCACTTT	TRBV6-1	TRBJ1-6	TRBD1	NA
CASSRDSGSSYEQYF	TGTGCCAGCAGCAGGGATAGCGGGAGCTCCTACGAGCAGTACTTC	TRBV5-5	TRBJ2-7	TRBD2	NA
CTWTTWSAGEQYF	TGTACCTGGACCACTTGGTCGGCAGGCGAGCAGTACTTC	TRBV30	TRBJ2-7	NA	NA
CASSLNRGSDYGYTF	TGTGCCAGCAGCCTCAACAGGGGTTCAGACTATGGCTACACCTTC	TRBV25-1	TRBJ1-2	TRBD1	NA
CASSQEFLVRRERSYNEQFF	TGTGCCAGCAGCCAAGAGTTTCTTGTCCGGCGGGAGCGCTCCTACAATGAGCAGTTCTTC	TRBV4-2	TRBJ2-1	TRBD2	NA